Listed here are 10 T cell receptor beta chains from one sample, sequenced in a study of OX40 agonist ivuxolimab in advanced cancers. Produced via immunoSEQ multiplex PCR; TCRdb's table is partial and in-frame only. The top ten clones hold 3% to 4% of a sample with over 50,000 clones, about 82% of them seen once. This material consisted of CD4+ or CD8+ T cells sorted from blood, taken in a trial of the OX40 agonist ivuxolimab. The receptors derive from an adult with an advanced solid tumor such as melanoma, head and neck, liver or kidney cancer.

V usage is TRBV7-2 and J usage is TRBJ2-3, with D tentatively TRBD1 or TRBD2 (5 bases each). The CDR3 consists of 14 residues. The ends were cut back, 5 bases at V and 6 bases at J, with 15 bases in the middle. Germline values: CDR1 SGHTA, CDR2 FQGNSA. The chain's CDR3 is CASSQPGRADTQYF. DNA of the CDR3: TGTGCCAGCAGCCAACCGGGACGGGCCGATACGCAGTATTTT.

The chain links TRBV5-6 to TRBJ2-3, with 8 bases fitting TRBD1. There are 14 residues in the CDR3. V was pared by 0 bases and J by 7 bases, with 4 bases of the junction left unmatched. CDR1 SGHDT and CDR2 YYEEEE come from the germline V gene. The CDR3 sequence is CASSLVDRANTQYF. The CDR3 DNA reads as TGTGCCAGCAGCTTGGTGGACAGGGCAAATACGCAGTATTTT.

This clone was found once. The rearrangement links TRBV4-2 to TRBJ2-3; either TRBD1 or TRBD2 may fit D (6 bases each). CDR1 and CDR2 (germline): LGHNA, YNFKEQ. Trimming took off 1 base at V and 2 bases at J, with 13 bases between the two ends. This CDR3 region has 16 residues. The CDR3 spells CASSQATGAYTDTQYF. CDR3 nucleotide sequence: TGTGCCAGCAGCCAAGCCACGGGGGCTTACACAGATACGCAGTATTTT.

V usage is TRBV9 and J usage is TRBJ1-2; a weak D match, TRBD1 (5 bases). The CDR3 has 15 amino acids. Trimming pared 4 bases from V and 4 bases from J, leaving 17 bases between. Germline V gene sequence: CDR1 SGDLS, CDR2 YYNGEE. This CDR3 is CASSSVGGMSYGYTF. The CDR3 nucleotides read TGTGCCAGCAGCTCCGTTGGGGGAATGAGCTATGGCTACACCTTC.

The V call is TRBV28, the J call TRBJ1-2; D not certain. Trimming left V 5 bases short and J 8 bases short, with 9 bases between. CDR1 and CDR2 from the germline V gene are MDHEN and SYDVKM. This CDR3 has 11 residues. CDR3 nucleotide sequence: TGTGCCAGCAGTGACCTGCGGGGCTACACCTTC. It yields the protein CASSDLRGYTF.

This chain connects TRBV5-1 to TRBJ1-4, with a tentative D call TRBD1 (6 bases). V lost 2 bases and J lost 4, with 15 bases in between. The germline CDR1 and CDR2 sequences are SGHRS and YFSETQ. The CDR3 is made up of 16 amino acids. The CDR3 reads CASSFGGVTDNEKLFF. The CDR3 DNA reads as TGCGCCAGCAGCTTTGGGGGCGTGACAGATAATGAAAAACTGTTTTTT.

The V call is TRBV5-4, the J call TRBJ1-2; the D gene is possibly TRBD1 (5 bases). V was cut by 0 bases and J by 4 bases, with 16 bases left in between. The V gene's germline CDR1 is SGHNT and CDR2 YYREEE (reference sequence). This CDR3 contains 16 residues. DNA of the CDR3: TGTGCCAGCAGCTTGGAAGTTTTCGGCAGGGTCTATGGCTACACCTTC. This sequence encodes CASSLEVFGRVYGYTF. Full variable domain (remainder filled in from reference TRBV5-4 and TRBJ1-2): ETGVTQSPTHLIKTRGQQVTLRCSSQSGHNTVSWYQQALGQGPQFIFQYYREEENGRGNFPPRFSGLQFPNYSSELNVNALELDDSALYLCASSLEVFGRVYGYTFGSGTRLTVV.

The chain employs TRBV5-4 and TRBJ1-6, with TRBD1 as a possible D gene (6 bases). The CDR3 is 14 amino acids. V was trimmed by 4 bases and J by 6 bases, leaving 11 bases between them. Germline assignment: CDR1 SGHNT and CDR2 YYREEE (reference sequence). The CDR3 reads CASSVDSSNSPLHF. The CDR3, as DNA: TGTGCCAGCAGCGTGGACAGTAGTAATTCACCCCTCCACTTT. The whole variable domain, filled in from reference TRBV5-4 and TRBJ1-6, reads ETGVTQSPTHLIKTRGQQVTLRCSSQSGHNTVSWYQQALGQGPQFIFQYYREEENGRGNFPPRFSGLQFPNYSSELNVNALELDDSALYLCASSVDSSNSPLHFGNGTRLTVT.

The rearrangement uses TRBV4-3 and TRBJ1-1; a weak D match, TRBD1 (6 bases). In germline, CDR1 is LGHNA, CDR2 YSLEER. V was trimmed by 5 bases and J by 3 bases, leaving 19 bases between them. There are 16 residues in the CDR3. The CDR3 reads CASSGRGGSWDTEAFF. In nucleotides, the CDR3 is TGCGCCAGCAGCGGCCGGGGGGGCAGTTGGGACACTGAAGCTTTCTTT.

This clone showed up just once. The chain links TRBV2 to TRBJ1-6; D possibly corresponds to TRBD1 (6 bases). This CDR3 contains 14 residues. Germline CDR1 and CDR2: SNHLY and FYNNEI. V dropped 5 bases and J dropped 5 bases, with 10 bases sitting between them. The CDR3 spells CASSWTENNSPLHF. Here the CDR3 DNA reads TGTGCCAGCAGTTGGACAGAAAATAATTCACCCCTCCACTTT.